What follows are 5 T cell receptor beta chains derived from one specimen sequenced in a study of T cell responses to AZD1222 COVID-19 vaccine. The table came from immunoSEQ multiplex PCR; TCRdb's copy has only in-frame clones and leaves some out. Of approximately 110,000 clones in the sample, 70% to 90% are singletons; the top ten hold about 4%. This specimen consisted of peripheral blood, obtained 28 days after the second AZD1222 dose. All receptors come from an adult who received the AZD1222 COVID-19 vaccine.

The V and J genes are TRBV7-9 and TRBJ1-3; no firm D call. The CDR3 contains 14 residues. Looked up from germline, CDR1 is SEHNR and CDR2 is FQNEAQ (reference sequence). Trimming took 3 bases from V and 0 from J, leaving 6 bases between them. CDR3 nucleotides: TGTGCCAGCAGCTTGCAGAGCTCTGGAAACACCATATATTTT. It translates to CASSLQSSGNTIYF.

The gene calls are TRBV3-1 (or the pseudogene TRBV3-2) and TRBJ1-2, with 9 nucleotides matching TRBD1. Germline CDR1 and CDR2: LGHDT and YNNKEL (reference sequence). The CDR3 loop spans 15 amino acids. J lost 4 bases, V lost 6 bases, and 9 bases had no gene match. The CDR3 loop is CASRRNGQGSYGYTF. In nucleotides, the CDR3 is TGTGCCAGCAGACGGAACGGACAGGGGAGCTATGGCTACACCTTC.

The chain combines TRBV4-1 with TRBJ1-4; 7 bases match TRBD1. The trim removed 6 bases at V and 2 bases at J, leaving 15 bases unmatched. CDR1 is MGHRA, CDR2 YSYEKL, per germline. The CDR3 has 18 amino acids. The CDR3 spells CASRFKAGGMRTNEKLFF. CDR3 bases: TGCGCCAGCAGATTCAAGGCAGGGGGAATGAGGACTAATGAAAAACTGTTTTTT.

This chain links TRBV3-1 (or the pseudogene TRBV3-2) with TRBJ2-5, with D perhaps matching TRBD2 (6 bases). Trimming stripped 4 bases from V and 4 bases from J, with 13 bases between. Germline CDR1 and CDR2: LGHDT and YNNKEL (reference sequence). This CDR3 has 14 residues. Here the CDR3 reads CASSRGGPPETQYF. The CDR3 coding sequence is TGTGCCAGCAGCCGCGGAGGGCCCCCAGAGACCCAGTACTTC.

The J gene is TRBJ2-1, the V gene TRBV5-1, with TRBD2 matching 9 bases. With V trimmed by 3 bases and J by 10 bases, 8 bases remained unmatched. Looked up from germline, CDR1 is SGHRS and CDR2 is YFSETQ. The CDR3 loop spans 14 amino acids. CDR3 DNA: TGCGCCAGCAGCTCCGGGACTAGCACTTACGAGCAGTTCTTC. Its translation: CASSSGTSTYEQFF.